These T cell receptor beta chains were read from a single sample in a study of human T cells and chemical hapten exposure. Each CDR3 protein is one row after TCRdb ran MiXCR on the RACE reads. Of around 130,000 distinct CDR3 sequences in the sample, approximately 9.5% were seen once. The sample was whole blood. Source of these receptors: a male donor in good health. Some clones in this sample may be carry-over from other donors' samples. Both conserved end residues are part of each CDR3. The D gene is left open where the match is weak. Where a row states a size, it is once, few, many or the class of an expanded clone; other rows omit it.

abundance: few
j_gene: TRBJ1-4
v_gene: TRBV29-1
d_gene: .
CDR3aa: CSSYREGKLFF
CDR3nt: TGCAGCTCATACAGGGAGGGAAAACTGTTTTTT

abundance: many
j_gene: TRBJ2-3
v_gene: TRBV20-1
d_gene: TRBD2
CDR3aa: CSARTGTIATNTQYF
CDR3nt: TGCAGTGCTAGAACCGGGACTATAGCCACGAATACGCAGTATTTT

abundance: .
j_gene: TRBJ1-5
v_gene: TRBV9
d_gene: .
CDR3aa: CASSPGRSNQPQHF
CDR3nt: TGTGCCAGCAGCCCGGGGAGAAGCAATCAGCCCCAGCATTTT

abundance: few
j_gene: TRBJ2-2
v_gene: TRBV29-1
d_gene: .
CDR3aa: CSHGAANTGELFF
CDR3nt: TGCAGCCACGGGGCCGCGAACACCGGGGAGCTGTTTTTT

abundance: .
j_gene: TRBJ2-2
v_gene: TRBV27
d_gene: TRBD1
CDR3aa: CASNTWTGDTGEPFF
CDR3nt: TGTGCCAGCAACACGTGGACAGGGGACACCGGGGAGCCGTTTTTT

abundance: .
j_gene: TRBJ2-1
v_gene: TRBV27
d_gene: .
CDR3aa: CASSLSRQYNEQFF
CDR3nt: TGTGCCAGCAGTTTATCTCGGCAGTACAATGAGCAGTTCTTC

abundance: few
j_gene: TRBJ2-5
v_gene: TRBV12-3/TRBV12-4
d_gene: TRBD1
CDR3aa: CASSQGAGGRETQYF
CDR3nt: TGTGCCAGCAGTCAAGGGGCAGGGGGCCGGGAGACCCAGTACTTC

abundance: .
j_gene: TRBJ1-4
v_gene: TRBV5-4
d_gene: .
CDR3aa: CASSLIVSGRGEKLFF
CDR3nt: TGTGCCAGCAGCTTGATAGTGTCAGGGCGGGGTGAAAAACTGTTTTTT

abundance: .
j_gene: TRBJ2-5
v_gene: TRBV15
d_gene: TRBD1
CDR3aa: CATSRNRGETQYF
CDR3nt: TGTGCCACCAGCAGGAACAGGGGGGAGACCCAGTACTTC

abundance: many
j_gene: TRBJ1-5
v_gene: TRBV12-3/TRBV12-4
d_gene: .
CDR3aa: CASRPTGNQPQHF
CDR3nt: TGTGCCAGCAGACCTACAGGGAATCAGCCCCAGCATTTT

abundance: many
j_gene: TRBJ2-5
v_gene: TRBV11-2
d_gene: .
CDR3aa: CASSPITSQASFETQYF
CDR3nt: TGTGCCAGCAGCCCCATAACGTCACAGGCATCTTTCGAGACCCAGTACTTC

abundance: .
j_gene: TRBJ2-1
v_gene: TRBV29-1
d_gene: .
CDR3aa: CSVEDGGDTYNEQFF
CDR3nt: TGCAGCGTTGAAGATGGCGGGGACACCTACAATGAGCAGTTCTTC

abundance: .
j_gene: TRBJ2-7
v_gene: TRBV12-3/TRBV12-4
d_gene: .
CDR3aa: CASSLSTSWHEQYF
CDR3nt: TGTGCCAGCAGTTTAAGTACTAGCTGGCACGAGCAGTACTTC

abundance: many
j_gene: TRBJ2-3
v_gene: TRBV2
d_gene: .
CDR3aa: CASSWARGRPSTDTQYF
CDR3nt: TGTGCCAGCAGCTGGGCGAGGGGACGGCCTAGCACAGATACGCAGTATTTT

abundance: .
j_gene: TRBJ2-3
v_gene: TRBV2
d_gene: .
CDR3aa: CASSEFEQITDTQYF
CDR3nt: TGTGCCAGCAGTGAATTTGAACAGATTACAGATACGCAGTATTTT

abundance: few
j_gene: TRBJ1-1
v_gene: TRBV19
d_gene: .
CDR3aa: CASSGWGSNTEAFF
CDR3nt: TGTGCCAGTAGTGGCTGGGGCTCGAACACTGAAGCTTTCTTT

abundance: many
j_gene: TRBJ1-6
v_gene: TRBV7-8
d_gene: .
CDR3aa: CASSLMRGNNSPLHF
CDR3nt: TGTGCCAGCAGCTTAATGAGAGGGAATAATTCACCCCTCCACTTT

abundance: few
j_gene: TRBJ1-2
v_gene: TRBV7-9
d_gene: TRBD1
CDR3aa: CASSFGTGEPNYGYTF
CDR3nt: TGTGCCAGCAGCTTCGGGACAGGGGAACCTAACTATGGCTACACCTTC

abundance: many
j_gene: TRBJ2-7
v_gene: TRBV5-6
d_gene: TRBD1
CDR3aa: CASSLPGTGNSYEQYF
CDR3nt: TGTGCCAGCAGCTTACCCGGGACAGGAAACTCCTACGAGCAGTACTTC

abundance: many
j_gene: TRBJ2-7
v_gene: TRBV27
d_gene: TRBD2
CDR3aa: CASRPISGSNHEQYF
CDR3nt: TGTGCCAGCAGACCGATCAGCGGGAGCAACCACGAGCAGTACTTC

abundance: many
j_gene: TRBJ2-5
v_gene: TRBV29-1
d_gene: TRBD1
CDR3aa: CSVEPDRGQETQYF
CDR3nt: TGCAGCGTTGAACCCGACAGGGGACAAGAGACCCAGTACTTC

abundance: few
j_gene: TRBJ2-3
v_gene: TRBV9
d_gene: TRBD2
CDR3aa: CASSALGGGGMDTQYF
CDR3nt: TGTGCCAGCAGCGCCCTCGGCGGGGGGGGCATGGATACGCAGTATTTT

abundance: many
j_gene: TRBJ1-1
v_gene: TRBV6-1
d_gene: .
CDR3aa: CASSSTGNTEAFF
CDR3nt: TGTGCCAGCAGTTCAACTGGGAACACTGAAGCTTTCTTT

abundance: many
j_gene: TRBJ1-2
v_gene: TRBV4-1
d_gene: TRBD1
CDR3aa: CASSQANDRDYGYTF
CDR3nt: TGCGCCAGCAGCCAGGCCAACGACAGGGACTATGGCTACACCTTC

abundance: few
j_gene: TRBJ2-2
v_gene: TRBV6-2/TRBV6-3
d_gene: TRBD2
CDR3aa: CASSPPPPGTSALSGELFF
CDR3nt: TGTGCCAGCAGTCCTCCACCCCCTGGCACTAGCGCCCTTTCCGGGGAGCTGTTTTTT

abundance: many
j_gene: TRBJ2-5
v_gene: TRBV20-1
d_gene: .
CDR3aa: CSARGADLQETQYF
CDR3nt: TGCAGTGCTAGAGGCGCCGACCTCCAAGAGACCCAGTACTTC

abundance: few
j_gene: TRBJ2-7
v_gene: TRBV4-1
d_gene: TRBD2
CDR3aa: CASSQITWGGSYEQYF
CDR3nt: TGCGCCAGCAGCCAGATAACGTGGGGGGGCTCCTACGAGCAGTACTTC

abundance: .
j_gene: TRBJ2-5
v_gene: TRBV19
d_gene: .
CDR3aa: CTSSIRWRSETQYF
CDR3nt: TGTACCAGTAGTATTCGGTGGCGATCAGAGACCCAGTACTTC

abundance: many
j_gene: TRBJ2-1
v_gene: TRBV7-4
d_gene: TRBD2
CDR3aa: CASSSGTSGYNEQFF
CDR3nt: TGTGCCAGCAGCTCCGGGACTAGCGGCTACAATGAGCAGTTCTTC

abundance: .
j_gene: TRBJ1-1
v_gene: TRBV9
d_gene: .
CDR3aa: CASSVSGVSGGTEAFF
CDR3nt: TGTGCCAGCAGCGTCTCAGGGGTTTCGGGGGGAACTGAAGCTTTCTTT